The text below deals with one T cell receptor (beta chain). The data derive from a study of long-term antiretroviral therapy in people with HIV. Samples held 1-10 million cryopreserved PBMC, and DNA extraction followed. V was trimmed by 1 base and J by 0 bases, leaving 5 bases between them. The CDR3 runs 14 residues. From germline, CDR1 is LGHNA and CDR2 YNFKEQ. At survey level, the immunoSEQ assay was run in its v3.0 version. Sequencing used immunoSEQ multiplex PCR; TCRdb keeps in-frame clones, though not all of them. The data contain around 21,000 clones, roughly 84% of them singletons. The TCR was taken from a man between 25 and 39 years old with HIV. This sequence joins TRBV4-2 and TRBJ2-3, with D unclear. This material consisted of unsorted PBMCs, taken around 5.9 years after starting antiretroviral therapy. Here the CDR3 reads CASSQVTSTDTQYF. DNA for the CDR3: TGTGCCAGCAGCCAAGTTACTAGCACAGATACGCAGTATTTT.